These T cell receptor beta chains were read from a single sample in a study of T cells in localized non-small cell lung cancer. The data were produced by immunoSEQ multiplex PCR, yet TCRdb's version contains in-frame clones alone and is incomplete. The sample lists fewer than 100,000 clones, roughly 90% occurring once. The starting material was peripheral blood, obtained before any cancer treatment. All receptors come from a man aged 40 to 70 with stage I squamous cell lung carcinoma. Both conserved end residues are trimmed from each CDR3. A D gene is named only where the DNA matches it firmly.

J gene | CDR3 length | V gene | D gene | CDR3 protein
TRBJ2-3 | 13 | TRBV4-1 | - | ASSQVYQPVVPQY
TRBJ1-2 | 13 | TRBV7-9 | TRBD1 | ASSPPGTVFHGYT
TRBJ2-7 | 13 | TRBV19 | - | ASSIPGGASYEQY
TRBJ1-1 | 11 | TRBV9 | - | ASSVEGNTEAF
TRBJ1-5 | 12 | TRBV28 | TRBD1 | ASKPGQVNQPQH
TRBJ2-7 | 18 | TRBV4-2 | - | ASSRSPTLGGVGAVNEQY
TRBJ1-5 | 14 | TRBV4-1 | - | ASSQSTPGGNQPQH
TRBJ2-4 | 12 | TRBV6-5 | - | ASRTPGDKNIQY
TRBJ2-3 | 13 | TRBV19 | - | ASSIGKGGTDTQY
TRBJ1-2 | 11 | TRBV7-9 | - | ASSLRREDGYT
TRBJ2-2 | 14 | TRBV7-9 | - | ASSLSPRQDTGELF
TRBJ2-5 | 12 | TRBV7-3 | TRBD2 | ASSITGGSETQY
TRBJ1-1 | 13 | TRBV7-2 | - | ASSLEAYGATEAF
TRBJ2-1 | 11 | TRBV7-8 | - | ASSASSYNEQF
TRBJ1-4 | 13 | TRBV5-1 | - | ASSLGQQVNEKLF
TRBJ1-1 | 11 | TRBV29-1 | - | SVAGTVNTEAF
TRBJ2-5 | 12 | TRBV4-2 | - | ASSQALYQETQY
TRBJ1-2 | 16 | TRBV7-8 | - | ASSLGLRETRANYGYT